This TCR beta chain was recorded in a study of T cells in Graves' hyperthyroidism and ophthalmopathy. The study's findings and limits: Peripheral blood also featured most of the thyroid clonotypes expanded above 0.001.

From germline, CDR1 is WNHNN and CDR2 SYGVQD (reference sequence). The junction had 7 bases not matched to a gene; V was cut back by 6 bases and J by 6 bases. This CDR3 spans 15 amino acids. Researchers took RNA transcripts and amplified the TCR beta CDR3 regions from them. TCR CDR3 underwent first-round RT-PCR with the HTBI primer set. TCRdb independently ran MiXCR on the multiplex PCR reads; one entry per CDR3 protein. Of about 740,000 distinct CDR3 sequences in the sample, about 14% were seen once. On this clonotype: Its antigen is unidentified.

Hyperthyroidism of Graves' type that showed no ophthalmopathy progression within 18 months was stable. Diagnoses were established using clinical symptoms, serum thyroxine and TRAb, thyroid ultrasound and orbital computed tomography. The origin of this receptor is a young woman with Graves' hyperthyroidism. Material for sequencing was blood. The chain carries TRBV10-1 and TRBJ2-1; TRBD2 agrees at 11 bases. In DNA form, the CDR3 reads TGCGCCAGCAGACCTGGACTAGCGGGCAGCAATGAGCAGTTCTTC. Its protein is CASRPGLAGSNEQFF.